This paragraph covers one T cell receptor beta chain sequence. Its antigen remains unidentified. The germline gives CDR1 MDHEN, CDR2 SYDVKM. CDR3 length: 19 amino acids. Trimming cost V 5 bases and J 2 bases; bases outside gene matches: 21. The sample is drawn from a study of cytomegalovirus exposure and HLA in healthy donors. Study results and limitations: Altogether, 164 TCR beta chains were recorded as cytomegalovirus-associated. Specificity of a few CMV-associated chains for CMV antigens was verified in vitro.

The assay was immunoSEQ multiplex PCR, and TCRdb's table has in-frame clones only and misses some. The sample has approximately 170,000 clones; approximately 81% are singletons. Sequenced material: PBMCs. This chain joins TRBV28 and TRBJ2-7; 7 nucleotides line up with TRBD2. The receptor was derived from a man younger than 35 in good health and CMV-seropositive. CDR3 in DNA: TGTGCCAGCAGTACCCGTCGGGGAGGGGTTAACACCTGGGCCTACGAGCAGTACTTC. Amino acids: CASSTRRGGVNTWAYEQYF.